This paragraph reports one T cell receptor beta chain. Seattle patient enrollment occurred during active infection, with longitudinal follow-up thereafter. Data came from immunoSEQ multiplex PCR; TCRdb stores just in-frame clones and leaves some out. In the table there are roughly 220,000 clones, roughly nine tenths of which are singletons. This record comes from a study of blood T cell repertoires in COVID-19. Study in general: Sources were T cells, B-cell-depleted T cells, or PBMCs; the material itself was cDNA or gDNA.

Sequenced input: peripheral blood. The sequence derives from a woman in her forties or fifties with COVID-19, enrolled during active disease.

CDR3 coding DNA: TGTGCCAGCAGTACGGGACTAGCGGGCTCCGAGCAGTACTTC. This codes for CASSTGLAGSEQYF. V usage is TRBV2 and J usage is TRBJ2-7, with 12 bases fitting TRBD2. Losses at the gene ends were 5 bases for V and 6 bases for J; bases not matched to a gene: 5. Germline CDR1 reads SNHLY; CDR2 reads FYNNEI. The CDR3 extends over 14 amino acids. Using reference TRBV2 and TRBJ2-7 for the parts outside the CDR3, the full variable domain is EPEVTQTPSHQVTQMGQEVILRCVPISNHLYFYWYRQILGQKVEFLVSFYNNEISEKSEIFDDQFSVERPDGSNFTLKIRSTKLEDSAMYFCASSTGLAGSEQYFGPGTRLTVT.